The sequence of this T cell receptor (beta chain) was determined in a study of early T cells in non-severe SARS-CoV-2 infection. The V gene end was trimmed by 3 bases and the J gene end by 3 bases; junction bases not matched to a gene: 0. This CDR3 is 13 amino acids long. Germline V gene sequence: CDR1 SGHNT, CDR2 YENEEA. The TCR library protocol was used to attach unique molecular identifiers. These identifiers were attached to individual cDNA molecules. TCRdb independently ran MiXCR on the 5' RACE reads; one entry per CDR3 protein. Of tens of thousands of distinct CDR3 sequences listed, 3.5% to 5.5% are singletons. There are many counts of this clonotype.

The TCR sequence derives from an adult who was a healthcare worker with PCR-confirmed SARS-CoV-2 infection or an uninfected control (not recorded which). V usage is TRBV11-3 and J usage is TRBJ2-5, with 8 bases fitting TRBD2. The sample here was whole blood, taken at baseline. The CDR3 DNA is TGTGCCAGCAGCTTCGGGGGGGAAGAGACCCAGTACTTC. Its protein product is CASSFGGEETQYF.